The T cell receptor (beta chain) under discussion was sequenced for a study of Ad26.COV2.S vaccination and SARS-CoV-2 variants. Overall study: Doses of Ad26.COV2.S were injected into muscle once or twice, 56 days apart.

Using immunoSEQ multiplex PCR, the repertoire was profiled, and TCRdb retains in-frame clones only, with some absent. Of fewer than 900,000 clones in the sample, 89% are singletons; the top ten hold 1.5%. Specified treatment: over 15 received Ad26.COV2.S at low or high dose, single or two shots; roughly 5 received placebo; per-sample allocation not given. The samples were gathered on day 63 after the first injection of vaccine or placebo. This CDR3 region has 14 residues. J gave up 4 bases and V 0 bases, and 1 base lay outside the gene matches. Germline assignment: CDR1 ENHRY and CDR2 SYGVKD. This sequence was found in a person aged 18-60 years who received the Ad26.COV2.S COVID-19 vaccine or a placebo. The J gene is TRBJ2-3, the V gene TRBV10-3; TRBD1 agrees at 7 bases. The sample consisted of peripheral blood, taken in a trial of Ad26.COV2.S vaccine versus placebo. CDR3 protein: CAISESTGPDTQYF. CDR3 nucleotides: TGTGCCATCAGTGAGTCGACAGGGCCAGATACGCAGTATTTT.